The rows below give T cell receptor beta chains drawn from one sample of a study of shared clonotypes between healthy human individuals. Assay used: immunoSEQ multiplex PCR; TCRdb lists only in-frame clones, some missing. Among roughly 500,000 clones listed, about 85% were seen once. The sample taken for sequencing was PBMCs. Receptor source: a woman aged 40 to 50 in good health. Some clones in this sample may be carry-over from other donors' samples. Both conserved end residues are part of each CDR3. Each record gives: clone size, J gene, V gene, CDR3 length, D gene, CDR3 DNA, CDR3 protein. D genes are given only for firm matches. Clone size is given for some rows only: seen once, a few or many times, or a class if the clone is expanded.

abundance: -
j_gene: TRBJ2-5
v_gene: TRBV5-1
len: 15
d_gene: -
CDR3nt: TGCGCCAGCAGCTTGGGTGACTACCCCAGCGAAACCCAGTACTTC
CDR3aa: CASSLGDYPSETQYF

abundance: -
j_gene: TRBJ2-7
v_gene: TRBV15
len: 14
d_gene: -
CDR3nt: TGTGCCACCAGCGGAGGCAGGGGAGCTTACGAGCAGTACTTC
CDR3aa: CATSGGRGAYEQYF

abundance: few
j_gene: TRBJ2-6
v_gene: TRBV5-5
len: 16
d_gene: -
CDR3nt: TGTGCCAGCAGCTTGGTGCAGGGTTCTGGGGCCAACGTCCTGACTTTC
CDR3aa: CASSLVQGSGANVLTF

abundance: -
j_gene: TRBJ1-4
v_gene: TRBV7-2
len: 14
d_gene: -
CDR3nt: TGTGCCAGCAGCTTGAGAGCAACTAATGAAAAACTGTTTTTT
CDR3aa: CASSLRATNEKLFF

abundance: -
j_gene: TRBJ1-5
v_gene: TRBV19
len: 14
d_gene: -
CDR3nt: TGTGCCAGTAGTATATCGGCAGGGGACCAGCCCCAGCATTTT
CDR3aa: CASSISAGDQPQHF

abundance: many
j_gene: TRBJ2-1
v_gene: TRBV14
len: 15
d_gene: -
CDR3nt: TGTGCCAGCAGGCCGGATGTTGGGGCGAACAATGAGCAGTTCTTC
CDR3aa: CASRPDVGANNEQFF

abundance: -
j_gene: TRBJ2-2
v_gene: TRBV29-1
len: 14
d_gene: TRBD1
CDR3nt: TGCAGCGTCGCCGACAGGGTATGGACCGGGGAGCTGTTTTTT
CDR3aa: CSVADRVWTGELFF

abundance: once
j_gene: TRBJ1-6
v_gene: TRBV30
len: 15
d_gene: -
CDR3nt: TGTGCCTGGAGTGTAATCCGGACGGATAATTCACCCCTCCACTTT
CDR3aa: CAWSVIRTDNSPLHF

abundance: -
j_gene: TRBJ1-1
v_gene: TRBV6-4
len: 13
d_gene: -
CDR3nt: TGTGCCAGCAGTCTACAGGAGAACACTGAAGCTTTCTTT
CDR3aa: CASSLQENTEAFF

abundance: -
j_gene: TRBJ1-1
v_gene: TRBV10-1
len: 14
d_gene: -
CDR3nt: TGCGCCAGCAGCCTCGACCGAGGAAACACTGAAGCTTTCTTT
CDR3aa: CASSLDRGNTEAFF

abundance: -
j_gene: TRBJ2-1
v_gene: TRBV29-1
len: 14
d_gene: TRBD2
CDR3nt: TGCAGCGGGGGGACGGCGGGAGACTACAATGAGCAGTTCTTC
CDR3aa: CSGGTAGDYNEQFF

abundance: -
j_gene: TRBJ2-1
v_gene: TRBV4-1
len: 17
d_gene: -
CDR3nt: TGCGCCAGCAGCCCAAAGACCCTAGCGACATCCTACAATGAGCAGTTCTTC
CDR3aa: CASSPKTLATSYNEQFF

abundance: few
j_gene: TRBJ2-5
v_gene: TRBV7-2
len: 15
d_gene: TRBD2
CDR3nt: TGTGCCAGCAGCTTATGGCAGCGGGAGGGGGAGACCCAGTACTTC
CDR3aa: CASSLWQREGETQYF

abundance: -
j_gene: TRBJ1-2
v_gene: TRBV30
len: 15
d_gene: -
CDR3nt: TGTGCCTGGAGTGTACTCGCCCCTGGTATCTATGGCTACACCTTC
CDR3aa: CAWSVLAPGIYGYTF

abundance: once
j_gene: TRBJ2-2
v_gene: TRBV28
len: 17
d_gene: -
CDR3nt: TGTGCCAGCAGACTCCGCGGTTGGGGGCCAAACACCGGGGAGCTGTTTTTT
CDR3aa: CASRLRGWGPNTGELFF

abundance: -
j_gene: TRBJ1-5
v_gene: TRBV7-2
len: 13
d_gene: TRBD1
CDR3nt: TGTGCCAGCAGCTCCGACAGGGGTCAGCCCCAGCATTTT
CDR3aa: CASSSDRGQPQHF

abundance: -
j_gene: TRBJ2-2
v_gene: TRBV5-4
len: 15
d_gene: TRBD1
CDR3nt: TGTGCCAGCAGCTCGGACAGGGGAGATACCGGGGAGCTGTTTTTT
CDR3aa: CASSSDRGDTGELFF

abundance: -
j_gene: TRBJ1-5
v_gene: TRBV19
len: 12
d_gene: -
CDR3nt: TGTGCCAGTACAGGGGTCAATCAGCCCCAGCATTTT
CDR3aa: CASTGVNQPQHF

abundance: -
j_gene: TRBJ2-7
v_gene: TRBV4-3
len: 17
d_gene: TRBD2
CDR3nt: TGCGCCAGCAGCCTAGCCGTACTGGGGGGGGTTTCCTACGAGCAGTACTTC
CDR3aa: CASSLAVLGGVSYEQYF

abundance: -
j_gene: TRBJ2-1
v_gene: TRBV7-8
len: 16
d_gene: TRBD1
CDR3nt: TGTGCCAGCAGCTTATTCGGGACAGGGTCCTACAATGAGCAGTTCTTC
CDR3aa: CASSLFGTGSYNEQFF

abundance: -
j_gene: TRBJ2-6
v_gene: TRBV5-1
len: 14
d_gene: -
CDR3nt: TGCGCCAGCAGCGAGGGAGGTGGGGCCAACGTCCTGACTTTC
CDR3aa: CASSEGGGANVLTF

abundance: -
j_gene: TRBJ1-2
v_gene: TRBV30
len: 17
d_gene: TRBD1
CDR3nt: TGTGCCTGGAATCCCGGACAGGGGGCGCGAGGGAAGGATGGCTACACCTTC
CDR3aa: CAWNPGQGARGKDGYTF

abundance: once
j_gene: TRBJ2-1
v_gene: TRBV30
len: 13
d_gene: -
CDR3nt: TGTGCCTGGAGTAGGAGCAGTTACAATGAGCAGTTCTTC
CDR3aa: CAWSRSSYNEQFF

abundance: -
j_gene: TRBJ1-1
v_gene: TRBV28
len: 12
d_gene: -
CDR3nt: TGTGCCAGCGGTTCGGGATTCACTGAAGCTTTCTTT
CDR3aa: CASGSGFTEAFF

abundance: -
j_gene: TRBJ2-5
v_gene: TRBV4-1
len: 17
d_gene: TRBD1
CDR3nt: TGCGCCAGCAGCCAAAACACTGGGACAGGCGGCCAAGAGACCCAGTACTTC
CDR3aa: CASSQNTGTGGQETQYF

abundance: -
j_gene: TRBJ1-1
v_gene: TRBV2
len: 13
d_gene: -
CDR3nt: TGTGCCAGCAGGATGTCAGGGAACCACGAAGCTTTCTTT
CDR3aa: CASRMSGNHEAFF

abundance: many
j_gene: TRBJ1-6
v_gene: TRBV10-3
len: 15
d_gene: TRBD1
CDR3nt: TGTGCCATCAGTGAAGGGACAGGGAATAATTCACCCCTCCACTTT
CDR3aa: CAISEGTGNNSPLHF

abundance: -
j_gene: TRBJ2-5
v_gene: TRBV4-1
len: 15
d_gene: -
CDR3nt: TGCGCCAGCAGCCAGGAGGTCTGGGAAGAAGAGACCCAGTACTTC
CDR3aa: CASSQEVWEEETQYF

abundance: few
j_gene: TRBJ1-5
v_gene: TRBV28
len: 16
d_gene: -
CDR3nt: TGTGCCAGCAGTGTAGGGGGGAGAATGAACAATCAGCCCCAGCATTTT
CDR3aa: CASSVGGRMNNQPQHF

abundance: -
j_gene: TRBJ1-1
v_gene: TRBV5-6
len: 15
d_gene: -
CDR3nt: TGTGCCAGCAGCTTGGGGAACAGGGTGAACACTGAAGCTTTCTTT
CDR3aa: CASSLGNRVNTEAFF

abundance: -
j_gene: TRBJ2-1
v_gene: TRBV15
len: 13
d_gene: TRBD2
CDR3nt: TGTGCCATCGGACTAGCGGGAGTATATGAGCAGTTCTTC
CDR3aa: CAIGLAGVYEQFF

abundance: few
j_gene: TRBJ1-3
v_gene: TRBV5-6
len: 14
d_gene: -
CDR3nt: TGTGCCAGCAGACCCGGGAGCTCTGGAAACACCATATATTTT
CDR3aa: CASRPGSSGNTIYF

abundance: -
j_gene: TRBJ1-5
v_gene: TRBV28
len: 16
d_gene: -
CDR3nt: TGTGCCAGCAGTTTGGGGGCCAGGGGTGTCGTACAGCCCCAGCATTTT
CDR3aa: CASSLGARGVVQPQHF

abundance: -
j_gene: TRBJ2-1
v_gene: TRBV2
len: 16
d_gene: TRBD2
CDR3nt: TGTGCCAGCAGGCCCACCTTAGCGGGAGGAGTGGGTGAGCAGTTCTTC
CDR3aa: CASRPTLAGGVGEQFF

abundance: -
j_gene: TRBJ2-4
v_gene: TRBV5-4
len: 15
d_gene: -
CDR3nt: TGTGCCAGCAGCTCTGGCCCGGGAGAGGCAAACATTCAGTACTTC
CDR3aa: CASSSGPGEANIQYF

abundance: -
j_gene: TRBJ2-2
v_gene: TRBV7-8
len: 16
d_gene: TRBD2
CDR3nt: TGTGCCAGCAGCTCACTTAGCGGGACGAACACCGGGGAGCTGTTTTTT
CDR3aa: CASSSLSGTNTGELFF